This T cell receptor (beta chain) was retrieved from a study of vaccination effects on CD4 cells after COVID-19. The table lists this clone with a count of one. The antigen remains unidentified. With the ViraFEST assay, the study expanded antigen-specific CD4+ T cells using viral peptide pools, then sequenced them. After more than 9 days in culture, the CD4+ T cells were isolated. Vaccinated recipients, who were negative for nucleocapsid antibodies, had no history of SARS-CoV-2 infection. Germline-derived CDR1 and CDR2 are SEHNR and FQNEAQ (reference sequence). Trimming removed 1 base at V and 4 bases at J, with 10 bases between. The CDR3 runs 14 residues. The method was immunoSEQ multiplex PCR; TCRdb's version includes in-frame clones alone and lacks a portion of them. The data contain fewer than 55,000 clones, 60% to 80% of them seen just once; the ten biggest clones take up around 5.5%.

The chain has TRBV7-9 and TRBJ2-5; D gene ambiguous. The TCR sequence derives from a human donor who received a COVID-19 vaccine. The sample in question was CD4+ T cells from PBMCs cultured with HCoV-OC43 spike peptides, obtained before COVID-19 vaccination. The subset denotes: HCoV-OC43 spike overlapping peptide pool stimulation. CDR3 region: CASSLDISLETQYF. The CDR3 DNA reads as TGTGCCAGCAGCTTAGATATAAGTTTAGAGACCCAGTACTTC.